The present TCR beta chain was sequenced within a study of T cell responses to AZD1222 COVID-19 vaccine. For the study at large: Some second doses came at about 4 weeks and others at about 12 weeks; these were pooled.

The V segment lost 6 bases and the J segment 2 bases; nucleotides outside the gene matches: 3. CDR3 length equals 13 residues. Germline values: CDR1 SQVTM, CDR2 ANQGSEA. Profiling relied on immunoSEQ multiplex PCR, and the TCRdb table lists in-frame clones only, not all of them. The sample consists of about 72,000 clones, about nine tenths of them appearing once. Study conclusions and caveats: None of the repertoires were sampled until the peak T cell response had passed. The breadth and depth of Spike-specific TCRs increased once two AZD1222 doses had been given. Baseline serostatus was positive in only six AZD1222 recipients.

As concerns this clone: Its specificity is not known.

This chain joins TRBV29-1 and TRBJ1-3; 8 nucleotides line up with TRBD1. This specimen consisted of peripheral blood, obtained on day 0 of AZD1222 vaccination. This TCR derives from an adult in good health. The CDR3 DNA follows: TGCAGCGTCAGGACAGGGACTGGAAACACCATATATTTT. It encodes CSVRTGTGNTIYF.